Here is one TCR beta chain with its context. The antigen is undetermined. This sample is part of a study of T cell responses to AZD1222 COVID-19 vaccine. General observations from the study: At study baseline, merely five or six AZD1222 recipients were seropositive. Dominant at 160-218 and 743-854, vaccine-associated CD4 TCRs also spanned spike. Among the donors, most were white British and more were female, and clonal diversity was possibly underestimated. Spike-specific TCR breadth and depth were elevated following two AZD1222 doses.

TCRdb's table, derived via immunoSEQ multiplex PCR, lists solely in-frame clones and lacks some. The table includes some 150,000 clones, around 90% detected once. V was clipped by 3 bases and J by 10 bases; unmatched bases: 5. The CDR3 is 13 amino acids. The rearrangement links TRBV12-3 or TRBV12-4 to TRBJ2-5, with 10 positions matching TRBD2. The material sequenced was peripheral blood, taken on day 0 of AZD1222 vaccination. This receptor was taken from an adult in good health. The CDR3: CASSFLAGEDQYF. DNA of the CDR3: TGTGCCAGCAGTTTTCTAGCGGGAGAGGACCAGTACTTC.